Reported below is one TCR beta chain. Its antigen is not yet known. Base-call qualities are not available, and no considerably larger clone is one nucleotide away. These data are taken from a study of cytomegalovirus exposure and HLA in healthy donors listed by TCRdb under 2017. Concerning the study at large: An earlier analysis of about 560 of the donors reported 276 Gb of sequence data and 90 million to 120 million unique TCR beta sequences obtained from 180 million or so T cells. About 300 gigabases of sequencing data and around 87 million unique TCR sequences were included in an early release covering under 650 HLA-typed donors. Of the approximately 400 genotyped donors, less than 90% were placed in the genetic ancestry cluster associated with self-reported Caucasian donors. The study aimed to test whether cataloging public T cell receptors could reveal signatures of past pathogen exposure. Using immunosequencing, the study profiled T cell repertoires from 550 to 750 subjects and related those repertoires to cytomegalovirus serostatus. Along with the roughly 710-subject first cohort, a separate validation cohort of over a hundred different subjects was used. To predict cytomegalovirus infection status, the study combined high-throughput TCR immunosequencing, statistical association of individual TCRs with disease status, and machine learning. To study patterns of TCR occurrence, a later analysis re-analyzed previously published TCR beta repertoires from around 660 donors and added high-resolution HLA genotyping. Rather than drawing on any new phenotypic data, the later analysis identified candidate immune exposures from TCR beta sequences and the way those sequences occurred across donors. An earlier analysis of 587 of the donors used high-throughput TCR beta sequencing to judge whether each TCR beta V gene segment behaved as functional or pseudogenic. Alongside the repertoire data, information on donor age, sex, ethnicity and CMV serostatus was compiled. A later genetic analysis took genome-wide SNP genotypes for about three fifths of the roughly 700 donors and used that subset as a discovery cohort. Every repertoire in the discovery cohort had been generated on one and the same sequencing platform. HLA typing included class I and class II loci at four-digit resolution. The number of typed donors differed by locus: about 620-640 for A, B, C, DRB1 and DQB1; roughly 510 for DQA1; 606 for DPA1; and roughly 470 for DPB1. Four to six DR-DQ haplotypes were handled as single units for association and clustering, since linkage in the cohort was strong. Among almost 400 genotyped donors of the cohort, an average of around 240,000 unique TCR beta nucleotide sequences were sequenced per donor, 15% to 20% of them non-productive.

Counted from cysteine to phenylalanine, this CDR3 has 16 amino acids. Of the read, only the CDR3 DNA is kept; its 48 bases are in frame from base 1. Germline trimming: 4 bases from V, 4 bases from J; junction bases outside gene matches: 12. The CDR1 and CDR2 encoded by the germline V gene are SGHRS and YFSETQ. Libraries were made using the immunoSEQ multiplex PCR assay. For the multiplex PCR, a mixture combining 60 forward primers for TCR Vbeta segments and 13 reverse primers for TCR Jbeta segments was used. The CDR3 region of rearranged TCR beta genes was amplified from genomic DNA by a multiplex PCR assay. The amplified TCR beta libraries were sequenced on the Illumina HiSeq System as 87-base-pair reads. In the paper's pipeline: A later analysis counted tens of millions of unique TCR beta chains across the 550 to 750 repertoires, and around 12 million of these chains were shared by at least two donors. Raw reads were error-corrected and collapsed into unique sequences by a nearest-neighbor algorithm in which closely related sequences were merged to remove PCR and sequencing errors. Alignment of CDR3 sequences to IMGT reference sequences was used to assign V, D and J gene segments. Each retained sequence needed at least a six-nucleotide match to both a V gene segment and a J gene segment. A rearrangement counted as productive if the CDR3 had no stop codons and remained in frame with V and J, and every other rearrangement counted as non-productive. CDR3 was defined by IMGT convention, running from the second conserved V-encoded cysteine to the conserved J-encoded phenylalanine. The earlier analysis of a few hundred of the donors excluded any sequence lacking an unambiguous match to a single V gene segment. In an earlier analysis of 587 of the donors, V segments were called functional above 56.7% productive rearrangements and were called segregating when the between-donor standard deviation exceeded 5%. A statistical classification framework was built for diagnosing cytomegalovirus status from the catalog of TCR beta chain sequences. In a later analysis, V and J genes were assigned by comparing TCR nucleotide sequences against IMGT/GENE-DB human TR gene sequences. In a later analysis, CDR3 sequences and most-parsimonious VDJ recombination scenarios were assigned using the TCRdist pipeline. In a later analysis, every TCR beta chain was defined by the combination of its CDR3 amino acid sequence and its V-gene family, and reads without a unique V-gene family were dropped. As a way to deal with suspected cross-contamination and a sequencing artifact, a later analysis dropped hundreds of nucleotide sequences that were highly shared and had low generation probability. A later analysis calculated a clonal expansion index for each public chain from normalized within-repertoire ranks of inferred template counts. In a later analysis, generation probabilities were computed with a VDJ recombination model fitted to out-of-frame rearrangements, and the resulting probabilities were checked against IGoR. A later analysis scored TCR-TCR, TCR-HLA and TCR-CMV co-occurrence with hypergeometric tests, applying a repertoire-size bias correction to TCR pairs. False discovery rates were estimated in a later analysis by permuting HLA or CMV assignments 20 times. In a later analysis, co-occurring TCRs were grouped using DBSCAN, with TCRdist sequence similarity added in when clustering inside HLA-allele-positive subsets. For co-occurrence clustering, repertoires with fewer than 30,000 or more than 120,000 public chains were excluded, along with about five repertoires with anomalous nucleotide sharing. Sourced from immuneACCESS, this table was stored by TCRdb with only in-frame sequences that have V and J called. A share of the clones is absent; for the studies checked, an unresolved V gene accounts for under half, and the remainder has no known explanation. From that table come the V and J calls and clone size; the DNA was used to work out D and trimming. The table for this sample lists 100,000 to 150,000 clones; roughly 81% of them were counted only once. In total, the top ten clones hold about 1.1% of the sample.

Results and caveats for the whole study, not just this receptor: A further reported finding was that TCR beta sequences accurately predicted the HLA-A and HLA-B alleles for most subjects in the first cohort. In an earlier analysis of roughly 560 of the donors, most TCR beta V segments were observed in productive rearrangements about 87% or about 30% of the time, broadly matching IMGT annotations. A later analysis found that HLA-associated TCR beta chains were more clonally expanded and had lower generation probabilities than equally common non-associated chains. The study listed approximately 160 TCR beta chains as associated with cytomegalovirus. The authors suggested that the approach could potentially be extended to other disease states and immunological phenotypes. Strong co-occurrence of HLA alleles, especially DR and DQ, made assigning TCR associations to individual alleles difficult. Most CMV-associated TCR beta chains appeared to be HLA-restricted in a later analysis, and the HLA associations seemed to be driven largely by CMV exposure. Linkage disequilibrium might explain the correlated functional status among segregating V segments, but an unknown experimental factor could not be excluded. Across donors, most TCR sequences were observed very rarely, whereas some public TCRs were present in many individuals. Only TCR beta chains were sequenced in this cohort, and the absence of alpha or paired-chain data limited detectable features. Because the 87-base-pair reads could not distinguish some IMGT-functional V segments, including TRBV6-2 and TRBV6-3, those segments were excluded. According to a later analysis, TCR association rates differed among HLA loci, with DRB1 alleles showing the most associated TCRs and HLA-C alleles showing the fewest. CMV serostatus was the only immune exposure information available for the cohort. Specific HLA alleles were associated with 15,000 to 20,000 TCR beta sequences at a false discovery rate of 0.05 in a later analysis. Because some donors lacked HLA typing at each locus, the association tests relied only on the typed subset. In a later genetic analysis, a missense DCLRE1C variant was associated with V-gene and J-gene trimming of TCR beta chains, and the association was replicated in an independent cohort. Compared with the roughly 700-donor mean, donors in an Asian-associated ancestry cluster had fewer N-insertions in productive TCRs, according to a later genetic analysis. A few of the identified cytomegalovirus-associated TCR beta chains were confirmed in vitro to be specific for cytomegalovirus antigens. Sequencing depth was assumed to be roughly uniform across donors in the presence/absence analyses, though that assumption may not hold. In a later analysis, several top co-occurrence clusters were reported to appear linked to parvovirus B19, influenza, CMV and Epstein-Barr virus. Cytomegalovirus status was reported to be diagnosed by the classifier with high specificity and sensitivity in both the original and validation cohorts. Because counts were too low, some 17 rarely observed V segments, including chromosome 9 orphons, were left out of the earlier analysis of approximately 580 of the donors. The sequencing pipeline was judged likely to have produced a cluster of highly shared sequence variants as a technical artifact.

The cohort comprised around 700 healthy bone marrow donors. At the time of sampling, every cohort member was nominally healthy, though immune exposures that went unrecorded were likely present. The donor tested CMV seronegative, placing the donor among the roughly 350 seronegative members of the cohort. Each donor provided a peripheral blood sample, and peripheral blood mononuclear cells were used for TCR beta sequencing. Genomic DNA extraction from the blood cell samples was performed with the Qiagen DNeasy Blood Extraction Kit. The specimen sequenced was PBMCs. The sequence links TRBV5-1 to TRBJ2-7, with 9 middle bases fitting TRBD1. This sequence was found in a woman aged 25 to 39 in good health and CMV-seronegative. The CDR3 here reads CASSETAGTGLYEQYF. The bases are TGCGCCAGCAGCGAGACAGCCGGGACAGGGTTATACGAGCAGTACTTC.